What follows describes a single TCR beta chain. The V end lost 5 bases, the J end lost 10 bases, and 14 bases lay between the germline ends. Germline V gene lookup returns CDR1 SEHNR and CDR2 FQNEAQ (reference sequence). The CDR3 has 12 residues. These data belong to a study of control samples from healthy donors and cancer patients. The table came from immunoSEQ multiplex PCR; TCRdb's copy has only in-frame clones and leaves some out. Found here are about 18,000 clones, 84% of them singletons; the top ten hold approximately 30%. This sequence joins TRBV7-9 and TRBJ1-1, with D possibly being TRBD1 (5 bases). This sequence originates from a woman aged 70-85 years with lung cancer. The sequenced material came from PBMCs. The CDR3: CASSPGTLRAFF. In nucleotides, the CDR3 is TGTGCCAGCAGCCCCGGGACTCTCCGAGCTTTCTTT.